This T cell receptor (beta chain) was retrieved from a study of blood T cell repertoires in COVID-19. Residents of under 25 US areas, aged about 18 to 89 years, made up the participants. Allocation to cohorts depended on clinical history reported by the participants. Per the original methods: Reference gene primers were amplified, and this amplification served to estimate nucleated cell counts. The data were produced by immunoSEQ multiplex PCR, yet TCRdb's version contains in-frame clones alone and is incomplete. V, J and clone size derive from that table, while D and trimming were established from the DNA sequence. The sample lists fewer than 350,000 clones, approximately 86% seen once, with about 4% in the top ten. Germline V CDR1 and CDR2: MNHEY, SMNVEV (reference sequence). The J segment lost 3 bases and the V segment lost 8 bases, leaving 4 bases of the junction unmatched. The CDR3 length is 12 residues.

V usage is TRBV27 and J usage is TRBJ2-7, with 7 bases fitting TRBD1. This TCR derives from a woman aged 40 to 55 with acute COVID-19. Material for sequencing was PBMCs or T cells enriched from blood (not recorded which). This CDR3 is CASQTGHYEQYF. CDR3 nucleotides: TGTGCCAGCCAGACAGGGCACTACGAGCAGTACTTC.